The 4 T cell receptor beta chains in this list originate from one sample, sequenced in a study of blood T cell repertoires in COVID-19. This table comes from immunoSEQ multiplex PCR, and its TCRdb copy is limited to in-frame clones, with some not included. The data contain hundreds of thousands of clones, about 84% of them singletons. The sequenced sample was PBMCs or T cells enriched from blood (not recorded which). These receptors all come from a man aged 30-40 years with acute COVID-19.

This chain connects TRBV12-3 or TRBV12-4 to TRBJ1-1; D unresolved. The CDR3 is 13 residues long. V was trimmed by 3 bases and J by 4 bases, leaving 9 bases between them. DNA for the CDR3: TGTGCCAGCAGTTTTGCGATTGGCACTGAAGCTTTCTTT. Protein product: CASSFAIGTEAFF.

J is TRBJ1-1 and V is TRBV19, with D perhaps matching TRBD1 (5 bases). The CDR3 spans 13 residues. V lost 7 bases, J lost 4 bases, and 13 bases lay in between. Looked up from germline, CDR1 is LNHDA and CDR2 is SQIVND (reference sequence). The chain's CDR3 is CASNGRQGTEAFF. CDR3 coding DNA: TGTGCCAGTAACGGACGGCAGGGCACTGAAGCTTTCTTT.

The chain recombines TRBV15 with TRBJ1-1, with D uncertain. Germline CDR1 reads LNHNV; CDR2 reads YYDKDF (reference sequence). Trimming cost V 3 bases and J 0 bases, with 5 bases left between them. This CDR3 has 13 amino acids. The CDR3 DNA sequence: TGTGCCACCAGCAGCATCCTGAACACTGAAGCTTTCTTT. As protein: CATSSILNTEAFF.

The CDR3 bases are TGTGCCAGCAGCCCCGGACTAGCGGGGATATCCTACAATGAGCAGTTCTTC. It encodes CASSPGLAGISYNEQFF. The chain employs TRBV7-6 and TRBJ2-1, with 12 nucleotides matching TRBD2. Germline V lookup: CDR1 SGHVS, CDR2 FNYEAQ. Unmatched junction bases numbered 6, after V lost 5 bases and J lost 1 base. This CDR3 is 17 amino acids long.